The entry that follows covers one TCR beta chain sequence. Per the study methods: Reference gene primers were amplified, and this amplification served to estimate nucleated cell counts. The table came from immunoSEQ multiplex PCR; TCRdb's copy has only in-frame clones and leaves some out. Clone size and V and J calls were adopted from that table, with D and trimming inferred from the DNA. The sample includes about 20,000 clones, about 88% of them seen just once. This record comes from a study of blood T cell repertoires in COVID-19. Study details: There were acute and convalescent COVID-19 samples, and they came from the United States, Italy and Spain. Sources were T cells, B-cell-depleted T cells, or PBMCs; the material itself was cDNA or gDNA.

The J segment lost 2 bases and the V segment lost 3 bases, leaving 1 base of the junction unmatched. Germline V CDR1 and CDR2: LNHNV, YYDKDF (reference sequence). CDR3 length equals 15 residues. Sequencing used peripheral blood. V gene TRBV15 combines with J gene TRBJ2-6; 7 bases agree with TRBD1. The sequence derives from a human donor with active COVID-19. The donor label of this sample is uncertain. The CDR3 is CATSRGTAGANVLTF. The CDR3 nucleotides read TGTGCCACCAGCAGGGGGACAGCTGGGGCCAACGTCCTGACTTTC.